This TCR beta chain is from a study of identical twins. Through template switching, a universal primer site was introduced, and the cDNA contained unique molecular identifiers. TCRdb processed the 5' RACE reads anew with MiXCR; each CDR3 protein has one entry. Of about 690,000 distinct CDR3 sequences listed, 21% are singletons. Notes on the study in general: Twin sharing of out-of-frame TCR alpha was underestimated by models in monozygotic pairs.

Regarding this clonotype: Its target is unknown.

Per germline, CDR1 DFQATT and CDR2 SNEGSKA (reference sequence). Trimming removed 4 bases from V and 0 bases from J, with 10 bases in between. The CDR3 spans 13 residues. The data were also submitted as part of a second study, on T cells expressing NK-cell markers. That work contributes: Obtained from sorted CD3+CD56+NKG2C+, CD3+CD56+NKG2C- and CD3+CD56-NKG2C+ T cells were the TCR beta repertoires.

Sequenced sample: PBMCs. This TCR derives from a woman aged 18-35 years in good health. The rearrangement uses TRBV20-1 and TRBJ2-7, with D uncertain. This CDR3 is CSANWKNSYEQYF. CDR3 nucleotide sequence: TGCAGTGCTAACTGGAAGAACTCCTACGAGCAGTACTTC.